This TCR beta chain was captured by sequencing in a study of tumor-infiltrating lymphocytes in primary liver carcinoma. Study as a whole: Subjects consisted of male and female patients aged 30 to 69 years. Sequencing of the samples generated roughly 3.65 to 7.5 million productive TCRbeta reads, with similar yields across tissue types. Study-level points and caveats: The proportion of top clones found throughout all five tumor regions was only about 7-24%. The 250 largest clones made up significantly more of tumor than blood repertoires (p = 0.039).

Total RNA (around 500 ng) served as template for TCR beta cDNA synthesis primed by a constant-region primer. It was through three nested multiplex PCR rounds of slightly modified ARM-PCR that TCR beta libraries arose. The first two PCR rounds, roughly 10 cycles each, used TRBV1-TRBV30 forward primers and a C-beta reverse primer. MiXCR, applied by TCRdb to the multiplex PCR reads, yields one record per CDR3 protein. The sample carries 50,000 to 70,000 distinct CDR3 sequences, 55% to 75% recorded once. Germline V lookup: CDR1 MNHEY, CDR2 SVGEGT. The CDR3 contains 16 residues. Without any cell sorting, about 19-30 mg of bulk tissue yielded co-extracted RNA and DNA. A remark on this clonotype: The antigen remains unidentified. The conserved final phenylalanine or tryptophan is absent from the CDR3, which likely points to a read error.

The source material was liver tumor tissue from sampling region 2. Subset noted: tumor region T2, inferior pole. This rearrangement joins TRBV6-2 or TRBV6-3 to TRBJ2-4, with TRBD2 as a possible D gene (5 bases). The clonotype comes from a man between 35 and 55 years old with primary liver carcinoma and hepatitis B virus infection. The CDR3 nucleotides read TGTGCCAGCAGTTACAGTCTAGCTAGGGCCAAAAAGATTCAGTACTCC. It encodes CASSYSLARAKKIQYS.